One and the same sample provided the 25 T cell receptor beta chains below, sequenced in a study of T cells in Graves' hyperthyroidism and ophthalmopathy. TCR beta CDR3 region amplification was performed from RNA transcripts. The TCR CDR3 was amplified in a first-round RT-PCR using the HTBI primer set. TCRdb itself ran the multiplex PCR reads through MiXCR, one entry per CDR3 protein. The top ten clones hold around 9.2% of a sample with a few hundred thousand distinct CDR3 sequences, around 13% of them seen once. Sequences were obtained from blood. Every receptor here comes from a young woman with Graves' hyperthyroidism.

Concerning this clonotype itself: A much larger clone is a single base away; this may be a read error. The chain carries TRBV20-1 and TRBJ1-1; D perhaps matches TRBD1 (6 bases). Per the germline V gene, CDR1 is DFQATT and CDR2 is SNEGSKA (reference sequence). The CDR3 extends over 16 amino acids. CDR3 nucleotide sequence: TGCAGCGTTGAGACAAGTGGAACAGGGCAGTACACTGAAGCTTCCTTT. Translated: CSVETSGTGQYTEASF.

The CDR3 sequence: CSVEVRSGRALDTGELFF. The CDR3 region has the DNA TGCAGCGTTGAAGTGCGCAGCGGGAGGGCTTTGGACACCGGGGAGCTGTTTTTT. The chain links TRBV29-1 to TRBJ2-2, with 10 bases aligning to TRBD2. V lost 1 base to trimming and J lost 3 bases; unmatched junction nucleotides: 11. CDR1 and CDR2 from the germline V gene are SQVTM and ANQGSEA. This CDR3 is built from 18 residues.

This clonotype was seen a handful of times. Mismatch with germline at one junction end may stem from a read error. J is TRBJ1-4 and V is TRBV28; D not certain. Germline CDR1 and CDR2: MDHEN and SYDVKM. This CDR3 spans 16 amino acids. The CDR3 nucleotides read TGTGCCAGCAGGTCCGGAGCGCTTGCAACTAATGAAAGACTGTTTTTT. Translated, it gives CASRSGALATNERLFF. The variable domain in full, completed from reference TRBV28 and TRBJ1-4, reads DVKVTQSSRYLVKRTGEKVFLECVQDMDHENMFWYRQDPGLGLRLIYFSYDVKMKEKGDIPEGYSVSREKKERFSLILESASTNQTSMYLCASRSGALATNERLFFGSGTQLSVL.

This clonotype was picked up one time. The V and J genes are TRBV7-9 and TRBJ1-6; 10 bases fit TRBD1. V was clipped by 2 bases and J by 11 bases; unmatched bases: 3. This CDR3 comprises 14 residues. Germline loops: CDR1 SEHNR, CDR2 FQNEAQ (reference sequence). CDR3 amino acids: CASSLWGQGTPLHF. The CDR3 DNA reads as TGTGCCAGCAGCTTATGGGGACAGGGGACACCCCTCCACTTT.

The table lists this clonotype with many counts. The chain is built from TRBV7-8 and TRBJ1-1; 7 positions match TRBD1. CDR3 size: 13 residues. V trimming: 2 bases; J trimming: 11 bases; junction bases outside the gene matches: 8. Germline CDR1 reads SGHVS; CDR2 reads FQNEAQ. The CDR3 loop is CASSLRTGRGAFF. The CDR3 nucleotides read TGTGCCAGCAGCTTACGGACAGGCCGGGGGGCTTTCTTT.

This clonotype came up many times. The rearrangement links TRBV6-1 to TRBJ1-1; 8 bases line up with TRBD1. V lost 6 bases, J lost 5 bases, and 8 bases stayed unmatched. Germline values: CDR1 MNHNS, CDR2 SASEGT. The CDR3 runs to 14 residues. The CDR3 reads CASRLGTGWTEAFF. The CDR3 bases are TGTGCCAGCAGACTAGGGACAGGCTGGACTGAAGCTTTCTTT.

Ten or more counts support this clonotype. The genes are TRBV7-2 and TRBJ1-1; D unresolved. Germline V gives CDR1 SGHTA, CDR2 FQGNSA. The CDR3 sequence is 14 residues long. Trimming cost V 5 bases and J 3 bases, with 13 bases left between them. CDR3 bases: TGTGCCAGCAGCCAACCAGCTGGAGACACTGAAGCTTTCTTT. It encodes CASSQPAGDTEAFF.

This clonotype was detected ten times or more. The chain carries TRBV6-2 or TRBV6-3 and TRBJ2-5; 10 bases match TRBD2. This CDR3 has 17 residues. V shed 0 bases, J shed 5 bases, and the junction held 9 bases outside the gene matches. The germline V gene encodes CDR1 MNHEY and CDR2 SVGEGT. The CDR3 bases are TGTGCCAGCAGTTACTCGGAGAGCGGGAGGGCCCTTGAGACCCAGTACTTC. Protein: CASSYSESGRALETQYF.

V is TRBV19 and J is TRBJ2-3, with D tentatively TRBD1 (6 bases). Trimming left V 3 bases short and J 4 bases short, with 8 bases between. Germline V gene sequence: CDR1 LNHDA, CDR2 SQIVND (reference sequence). This CDR3 comprises 13 residues. This CDR3 is CASSIQGPDTQYF. The CDR3 nucleotides read TGTGCCAGTAGTATCCAGGGGCCAGATACGCAGTATTTT.

This clonotype showed up many times. V usage is TRBV20-1 and J usage is TRBJ1-2; D is possibly TRBD1 (5 bases). The CDR3 extends over 14 amino acids. V lost 6 bases and J 6 bases, leaving 20 bases between the germline ends. Germline assignment: CDR1 DFQATT and CDR2 SNEGSKA (reference sequence). CDR3 bases: TGCAGTGCACCGGGGGGGGTCGGGGTTCATGGCTACACCTTC. It is translated as CSAPGGVGVHGYTF.

The table lists this clonotype with many counts. The rearrangement uses TRBV2 and TRBJ2-1, with TRBD2 matching 12 bases. CDR3 length: 14 residues. In germline, CDR1 is SNHLY, CDR2 FYNNEI. The V gene end was trimmed by 11 bases and the J gene end by 1 base; junction bases not matched to a gene: 3. The chain's CDR3 is CAGGLAGSYNEQFF. In DNA, the CDR3 is TGTGCCGGAGGACTAGCGGGGTCCTACAATGAGCAGTTCTTC.

About this clonotype: A much larger clone is a single base away; this may be a read error. No DNA is shown, since the ends of the CDR3 on it are uncertain; the CDR3 is the one TCRdb lists. J is TRBJ2-6 and V is TRBV20-1. Counting both end residues, the CDR3 totals 15 amino acids. Germline CDR1 and CDR2: DFQATT and SNEGSKA (reference sequence). The CDR3 here is CSARQVGAGANVPTF.

This clonotype was counted only a few times. The chain combines TRBV19 with TRBJ1-6; D is undetermined. The CDR3 is made up of 18 amino acids. Trimming removed 6 bases at V and 1 base at J, with 19 bases between. The V gene's germline CDR1 is LNHDA and CDR2 SQIVND (reference sequence). CDR3 sequence reads: CASRLTLTGRSYNSPLHF. CDR3 sequence (DNA): TGTGCCAGTAGGCTCACACTGACCGGGAGGTCCTATAATTCACCCCTCCACTTT.

On this clonotype: A junction boundary mismatches the germline segment, possibly from a read error. The chain has TRBV7-2 and TRBJ2-5; no reliable D call. Germline values: CDR1 SGHTA, CDR2 FQGNSA. The CDR3 totals 16 residues. The CDR3 loop reads CVSSALGSASLETQYF. The CDR3 region has the DNA TGTGTCAGCAGCGCCCTTGGTTCCGCAAGTTTGGAGACCCAGTACTTC.

This clonotype was detected ten times or more. The chain has TRBV3-1 and TRBJ1-2, with 7 bases fitting TRBD1. The CDR3 has 15 residues. Germline V lookup: CDR1 LGHDT, CDR2 YNNKEL (reference sequence). The V gene end was trimmed by 2 bases and the J gene end by 8 bases; junction bases not matched to a gene: 11. For the CDR3, the DNA is TGTGCCAGCAGCCAAAACCCCGGACAGGCCGGCGGCTACACCTTC. It specifies CASSQNPGQAGGYTF.

Many counts were recorded for this clonotype. The chain employs TRBV10-3 and TRBJ2-3, with 7 bases matching TRBD2. Germline CDR1 reads ENHRY; CDR2 reads SYGVKD. This CDR3 is 16 amino acids long. J lost 4 bases, V lost 6 bases, and 13 bases had no gene match. The DNA of the CDR3 is TGTGCCATCAGGGACCTATCTAGCGGCGGCGCAGATACGCAGTATTTT. This sequence encodes CAIRDLSSGGADTQYF.

Details on this clonotype: Possible read error: a much larger clone is one base away. This chain uses TRBV20-1 with TRBJ1-4, with unresolved D. This CDR3 has 14 residues. Trimming stripped 5 bases from V and 10 bases from J, with 20 bases between. CDR1 and CDR2 (germline): DFQATT, SNEGSKA (reference sequence). The CDR3, as DNA: TGCAGTGCTCCCCGGGCCGGGCGAAGTGGAAAACTGTTTTTT. Translating gives CSAPRAGRSGKLFF.

This clonotype has just a few counts. The rearrangement joins TRBV19 to TRBJ1-2; D gene ambiguous. Germline lookup yields CDR1 LNHDA and CDR2 SQIVND (reference sequence). The CDR3 extends over 12 amino acids. Trimming pared 4 bases from V and 8 bases from J, leaving 11 bases between. CDR3 amino acids: CASSSTALGYTF. For the CDR3, the DNA is TGTGCCAGTAGTAGCACAGCGCTAGGCTACACCTTC.

A word on this clonotype: This CDR3 is missing its conserved last phenylalanine or tryptophan, likely due to a read error. This chain joins TRBV7-9 and TRBJ2-1; 9 positions match TRBD2. The V and J ends lost 7 bases and 4 bases, in that order; junction bases with no gene match: 8. Germline V gene data show CDR1 as SEHNR and CDR2 as FQNEAQ (reference sequence). The length of the CDR3 is 15 residues. The CDR3 sequence: CASTPLAGTYNEQFV. Written as DNA, the CDR3 is TGTGCCAGCACCCCGCTAGCGGGGACTTACAATGAGCAGTTCGTC.

This clonotype showed up many times. This chain links TRBV28 with TRBJ1-3, with 9 nucleotides matching TRBD1. V lost 6 bases and J lost 6; bases outside the gene matches: 12. This CDR3 spans 16 amino acids. Per the germline V gene, CDR1 is MDHEN and CDR2 is SYDVKM. In nucleotides, the CDR3 is TGTGCCAGCAGAGAGAAACAGGGGGCCAAAGTAAACACCATATATTTT. Protein: CASREKQGAKVNTIYF.

The sample holds many counts of this clonotype. One end of the junction is discordant with germline, which a read error may explain. This chain connects TRBV11-1 to TRBJ2-1; no clear D gene. The CDR3 runs 12 residues. CDR1 SGHAT and CDR2 FQDESV come from the germline V gene (reference sequence). CDR3 nucleotide sequence: TGTGCCAGCAGCTTAAATTCCGATGAGCAGCTCTTC. This translates into CASSLNSDEQLF. Full variable domain (remainder filled in from reference TRBV11-1 and TRBJ2-1): EAEVAQSPRYKITEKSQAVAFWCDPISGHATLYWYRQILGQGPELLVQFQDESVVDDSQLPKDRFSAERLKGVDSTLKIQPAELGDSAMYLCASSLNSDEQLFGPGTRLTVL.

This clonotype was observed many times. This rearrangement joins TRBV7-9 to TRBJ1-1; D possibly corresponds to TRBD1 (5 bases). CDR1 and CDR2 from the germline V gene are SEHNR and FQNEAQ (reference sequence). Trimming removed 8 bases at V and 0 bases at J, with 10 bases between. CDR3 size: 13 residues. DNA of the CDR3: TGTGCCAGCGCGGGGGGGTTGAACACTGAAGCTTTCTTT. Amino acid sequence: CASAGGLNTEAFF.

The rearrangement joins TRBV7-9 to TRBJ1-4; 8 nucleotides agree with TRBD1. The CDR3 sequence is 15 residues long. Per the germline V gene, CDR1 is SEHNR and CDR2 is FQNEAQ (reference sequence). V was pared by 1 base and J by 8 bases, with 6 bases of the junction left unmatched. As DNA, the CDR3 is TGTGCCAGCAGCTTAGGGACAGGGAGAGGAGAAAAACTGTTTTTT. Its translation is CASSLGTGRGEKLFF.

The sample holds a few counts of this clonotype. The V and J genes are TRBV7-9 and TRBJ2-2; tentative D call: TRBD1 (6 bases). V lost 7 bases, J lost 1 base, and 10 bases lay in between. The CDR3 contains 14 residues. The germline gives CDR1 SEHNR, CDR2 FQNEAQ (reference sequence). The CDR3 nucleotides read TGTGCCAGCACCCAGGGGTTGAACACCGGGGAGCTGTTTTTT. Its protein product is CASTQGLNTGELFF.

J is TRBJ2-1 and V is TRBV6-2 or TRBV6-3, with 11 nucleotides matching TRBD2. The CDR3 sequence is 15 residues long. Per the germline V gene, CDR1 is MNHEY and CDR2 is SVGEGT. The J segment lost 8 bases and the V segment lost 6 bases, leaving 9 bases of the junction unmatched. CDR3 sequence reads: CASRLAGVAVDEQFF. The CDR3 bases are TGTGCCAGCAGACTAGCGGGAGTCGCTGTCGATGAGCAGTTCTTC.